A single sample gave rise to the 4 T cell receptor beta chains below, sequenced in a study of shared clonotypes between healthy human individuals. Sequenced by immunoSEQ multiplex PCR; TCRdb stores in-frame clones only, minus some. The repertoire holds millions of clones, with around 95% as singletons. Sequencing was carried out using naive CD4+ T cells sorted from blood. Subset: CD45RA+ positively selected. These receptors were taken from a young man in good health.

This clone came up a few times. Within the sample, other DNA sequences also encode this same CDR3. The rearrangement joins TRBV19 to TRBJ1-5; D is unresolved. Trimming took 3 bases from V and 4 from J, leaving 4 bases between them. The CDR3 extends over 12 amino acids. Germline CDR1 LNHDA, CDR2 SQIVND (reference sequence). CDR3 in amino acids: CASSIQNQPQHF. For the CDR3, the DNA is TGTGCCAGTAGTATTCAGAATCAGCCCCAGCATTTT.

V gene TRBV11-2 combines with J gene TRBJ1-5, with D perhaps matching TRBD1 (5 bases). Germline lookup yields CDR1 SGHAT and CDR2 FQNNGV. Trimming cost V 4 bases and J 2 bases, with 9 bases left between them. This CDR3 is built from 14 residues. CDR3 nucleotides: TGTGCCAGCAGCTCGTCGGGGGGCAATCAGCCCCAGCATTTT. It encodes CASSSSGGNQPQHF.

The rearrangement joins TRBV10-3 to TRBJ2-3; D remains unclear. Trimming took off 2 bases at V and 2 bases at J, with 5 bases between the two ends. CDR1 ENHRY and CDR2 SYGVKD come from the germline V gene. The CDR3 sequence is 13 residues long. The CDR3 is CAISEQVTDTQYF. CDR3 sequence (DNA): TGTGCCATCAGTGAGCAAGTCACAGATACGCAGTATTTT.

This clone was observed once. The V call is TRBV2, the J call TRBJ2-7, with 7 bases fitting TRBD2. The CDR3 covers 14 residues. Losses at the gene ends were 4 bases for V and 3 bases for J; bases not matched to a gene: 6. The germline CDR1 and CDR2 sequences are SNHLY and FYNNEI. The CDR3 region has the DNA TGTGCCAGCAGTGGGCTAGCGGAGATCTACGAGCAGTACTTC. It translates to CASSGLAEIYEQYF.